The rows below give T cell receptor beta chains drawn from one sample of a study of T cells in narcolepsy. Sequencing used immunoSEQ multiplex PCR; TCRdb keeps in-frame clones, though not all of them. This table holds fewer than 30,000 clones, approximately 85% found once. The specimen sequenced was memory (CD45RA-) CD4+ T cells from blood. These receptors all come from a human donor in good health. The CDR3 runs from the conserved cysteine through the conserved F or W. Each record gives: D gene, clone size, V gene, J gene, CDR3 protein, CDR3 DNA. D genes are given only for firm matches. Clone size is stated in some rows and not others, as once, few, many or a class when expanded.

>TRBD2|NA|TRBV28|TRBJ2-1
CASRNYPGLAGGEQFF
TGTGCCAGCCGAAATTACCCGGGACTAGCGGGGGGGGAGCAGTTCTTC
>NA|NA|TRBV15|TRBJ1-3
CATTAPGRGNTIYF
TGTGCCACCACCGCACCGGGACGAGGAAACACCATATATTTT
>TRBD1|NA|TRBV7-9|TRBJ2-1
CASSLDRAGNEQFF
TGTGCCAGCAGCCTGGACAGGGCCGGGAATGAGCAGTTCTTC
>NA|NA|TRBV5-1|TRBJ2-1
CASSLSLRQAYNEQFF
TGCGCCAGCAGCTTGAGTTTGCGACAGGCCTACAATGAGCAGTTCTTC
>TRBD1|NA|TRBV7-8|TRBJ2-1
CASSLRFGTGLVDEQFF
TGTGCCAGCAGCTTAAGGTTTGGGACAGGGTTAGTAGATGAGCAGTTCTTC
>NA|NA|TRBV12-5|TRBJ2-3
CASGSGVPTDTQYF
TGTGCTAGTGGTTCAGGGGTTCCCACAGATACGCAGTATTTT
>NA|NA|TRBV7-8|TRBJ2-1
CASSLVGLARYNEQFF
TGTGCCAGCAGCTTAGTTGGTCTAGCGAGGTACAATGAGCAGTTCTTC
>TRBD1|once|TRBV10-1|TRBJ2-1
CASSELRTGGKYNEQFF
TGCGCCAGCAGTGAGCTTCGGACAGGGGGTAAGTATAATGAGCAGTTCTTC
>NA|NA|TRBV7-2|TRBJ2-6
CASTPAERGANVLTF
TGTGCCAGCACCCCCGCCGAGCGCGGGGCCAACGTCCTGACTTTC
>NA|NA|TRBV5-6|TRBJ1-4
CASSYRATNEKLFF
TGTGCCAGCAGCTACAGGGCAACTAATGAAAAACTGTTTTTT
>NA|NA|TRBV29-1|TRBJ2-1
CSVEGGGTTPYNEQFF
TGCAGCGTTGAAGGAGGGGGGACCACTCCCTACAATGAGCAGTTCTTC
>TRBD2|NA|TRBV7-2|TRBJ2-7
CASRLSPGLAGVYEQYF
TGTGCCAGCAGACTTAGCCCGGGACTAGCGGGAGTTTACGAGCAGTACTTC
>TRBD2|NA|TRBV7-6|TRBJ2-7
CASSLGPGGPFTSYEQYF
TGTGCCAGCAGCTTAGGCCCGGGAGGGCCCTTTACCTCCTACGAGCAGTACTTC
>TRBD1|NA|TRBV7-2|TRBJ2-5
CASSLYRDRGETQYF
TGTGCCAGCAGCCTATACCGGGACAGGGGCGAGACCCAGTACTTC
>NA|NA|TRBV5-4|TRBJ1-5
CASSLDRADNQPQHF
TGTGCCAGCAGCTTGGACAGGGCCGACAATCAGCCCCAGCATTTT
>NA|NA|TRBV18|TRBJ1-1
CASSPVGDDEAFF
TGTGCCAGCTCACCAGTAGGGGACGATGAAGCTTTCTTT
>NA|NA|TRBV6-5|TRBJ2-7
CASSRGRSEQYF
TGTGCCAGCAGTCGCGGTAGGAGCGAGCAGTACTTC
>NA|NA|TRBV28|TRBJ1-1
CATATGATGAFF
TGTGCCACCGCAACAGGTGCCACCGGAGCTTTCTTT
>NA|NA|TRBV2|TRBJ2-3
CASSGGLAGLRGTDTQYF
TGTGCCAGCAGTGGTGGGCTAGCGGGCCTCAGGGGGACAGATACGCAGTATTTT
>TRBD2|NA|TRBV7-2|TRBJ2-1
CASSLDSGRGYNEQFF
TGTGCCAGCAGCTTAGATAGCGGGAGAGGCTACAATGAGCAGTTCTTC